The 3 T cell receptor beta chains listed next were all sequenced from one sample in a study of T cell changes during pregnancy in multiple sclerosis. Sequencing was performed with immunoSEQ multiplex PCR; in TCRdb, only in-frame clones are kept and a portion is missing. The sample has fewer than 45,000 clones; roughly nine tenths are singletons. The specimen was CD4+ T cells from peripheral blood mononuclear cells, collected in the first trimester of pregnancy. Receptors were obtained from a female donor with multiple sclerosis, enrolled in a pregnancy study.

The V gene is TRBV4-2, the J gene TRBJ1-4; no firm D call. Trimming shortened V by 0 bases and J by 4 bases, and 12 bases separated the two germline ends. The CDR3 has 16 residues. CDR1 and CDR2 (germline): LGHNA, YNFKEQ. CDR3 in amino acids: CASSQDTRPNNEKLFF. The CDR3 DNA reads as TGTGCCAGCAGCCAAGATACCAGGCCCAATAATGAAAAACTGTTTTTT.

This clone was observed once. The chain links TRBV19 to TRBJ1-2; no firm D call. The CDR3 covers 15 residues. Germline V lookup: CDR1 LNHDA, CDR2 SQIVND (reference sequence). Trimming removed 1 base from V and 2 bases from J, with 11 bases in between. The CDR3 sequence is CASSIGGNQNYGYTF. The CDR3 DNA is TGTGCCAGTAGTATAGGAGGGAACCAGAACTATGGCTACACCTTC.

This clone was detected only once. The chain combines TRBV30 with TRBJ1-2; D uncertain. The CDR3 is made up of 11 amino acids. V was pared by 4 bases and J by 7 bases, with 10 bases between. The germline gives CDR1 GTSNPN, CDR2 SVGIG (reference sequence). The CDR3 nucleotides read TGTGCCTGGACCGGTTCTTCTGGCTACACCTTC. Its protein is CAWTGSSGYTF.